This passage covers 27 T cell receptor beta chains from one sample sequenced in a study of cytomegalovirus exposure and HLA in healthy donors. PCR amplification relied on 60 Vbeta primers (plus 13 Jbeta primers). Produced via immunoSEQ multiplex PCR; TCRdb's table is partial and in-frame only. Here the sample spans under 130,000 clones, roughly 80% being singletons. The material sequenced was PBMCs. Receptors originate from a female donor in good health and CMV-seropositive.

The chain carries TRBV4-3 and TRBJ2-2; TRBD2 is a possible D gene (6 bases). CDR3 length: 17 amino acids. Germline CDR1 is LGHNA and CDR2 is YSLEER. With 4 bases removed from V and 4 bases from J, the gap between germline ends came to 19 bases. CDR3 amino acids: CASSRGGGGAGTGELFF. The CDR3 nucleotides are TGCGCCAGCAGCCGGGGCGGCGGCGGGGCCGGCACCGGGGAGCTGTTTTTT.

The chain couples TRBV19 to TRBJ1-1; a possible D gene is TRBD1 (6 bases). The CDR3 sequence is 14 residues long. With 7 bases removed from V and 2 bases from J, the gap between germline ends came to 14 bases. CDR1 is LNHDA, CDR2 SQIVND, per germline (reference sequence). In DNA form, the CDR3 reads TGTGCCAGTAAAGCCCGGGACACCAACACTGAAGCTTTCTTT. It codes for CASKARDTNTEAFF.

The CDR3 spells CASSPPLAVSYNEQFF. The CDR3 region has the DNA TGTGCCAGCTCACCACCCTTAGCGGTCTCCTACAATGAGCAGTTCTTC. The rearrangement joins TRBV18 to TRBJ2-1, with D possibly being TRBD2 (6 bases). From germline, CDR1 is KGHSH and CDR2 LQKENI. The CDR3 loop spans 16 amino acids. V gave up 0 bases and J gave up 0 bases, with 9 bases separating them.

This sequence joins TRBV30 and TRBJ1-5; unclear D gene. V dropped 0 bases and J dropped 4 bases, with 7 bases sitting between them. The CDR3 covers 13 residues. Germline V lookup: CDR1 GTSNPN, CDR2 SVGIG (reference sequence). CDR3 loop: CAWSVAENQPQHF. CDR3 bases: TGTGCCTGGAGTGTAGCTGAAAATCAGCCCCAGCATTTT.

This rearrangement joins TRBV5-1 to TRBJ1-5; a weak D match, TRBD1 (6 bases). V gave up 0 bases and J gave up 7 bases, with 11 bases separating them. Germline V gene sequence: CDR1 SGHRS, CDR2 YFSETQ. The CDR3 runs 14 residues. The CDR3 loop is CASSLDGDNQPQHF. DNA for the CDR3: TGCGCCAGCAGCTTGGATGGGGACAACCAGCCCCAGCATTTT.

Notes on this clone: At one end the junction does not follow the germline gene, possibly because of a read error. The V and J genes are TRBV6-1 and TRBJ1-1; D perhaps matches TRBD1 (5 bases). From germline, CDR1 is MNHNS and CDR2 SASEGT. The CDR3 is 15 amino acids. The CDR3 spells CASRRGAGLVRTWIF. CDR3 nucleotide sequence: TGTGCCAGCAGAAGGGGCGCGGGGCTGGTTCGGACGTGGATCTTT.

The chain combines TRBV4-3 with TRBJ1-5; possibly TRBD1 for D (5 bases). The CDR3 is 15 amino acids. The germline V gene encodes CDR1 LGHNA and CDR2 YSLEER. Trimming removed 0 bases at V and 5 bases at J, with 11 bases between. CDR3 sequence (DNA): TGCGCCAGCAGCCAAGATATCGAAGGGGATCAGCCCCAGCATTTT. Residues: CASSQDIEGDQPQHF.

CDR3 in DNA: TGTGCCAGGGGCAGGGGGCGGGCGATGAACACTGAAGCTTTCTTT. It specifies CARGRGRAMNTEAFF. The chain links TRBV2 to TRBJ1-1; 8 bases are shared with TRBD1. This CDR3 has 15 amino acids. V gave up 9 bases and J gave up 0 bases; unmatched junction bases: 9. Germline V gene lookup returns CDR1 SNHLY and CDR2 FYNNEI.

This sequence joins TRBV10-3 and TRBJ2-3; D may be TRBD1 (6 bases). The CDR3 is made up of 13 amino acids. Per germline, CDR1 ENHRY and CDR2 SYGVKD. Trimming removed 5 bases at V and 3 bases at J, with 9 bases between. CDR3 in amino acids: CAISRQETDTQYF. The CDR3 nucleotides read TGTGCCATCAGTAGACAGGAAACAGATACGCAGTATTTT.

The chain recombines TRBV4-2 with TRBJ1-5; D gene uncertain. Between the trimmed V and J ends, which lost 4 bases and 8 bases, there was a span of 6 bases. CDR3 length: 11 residues. CDR1 is LGHNA and CDR2 is YNFKEQ in the germline V gene. As DNA, the CDR3 is TGTGCCAGCAGCCCCCCAAAGCCCCAGCATTTT. Translation: CASSPPKPQHF.

V is TRBV2 and J is TRBJ2-5, with 11 positions matching TRBD2. The CDR3 sequence is 16 residues long. Germline V lookup: CDR1 SNHLY, CDR2 FYNNEI. V shed 4 bases and J 5 bases; nucleotides not matched to a gene: 9. The CDR3 DNA is TGTGCCAGCAGTGCCTGGCTAGCGGGAGGTTCCGAGACCCAGTACTTC. It codes for CASSAWLAGGSETQYF.

The CDR3 is CSVEGTSGRANSYNEQFF. The CDR3 DNA reads TGCAGCGTTGAGGGTACTAGCGGGAGGGCCAACTCCTACAATGAGCAGTTCTTC. The chain links TRBV29-1 to TRBJ2-1; 13 nucleotides align to TRBD2. The CDR3 length is 18 residues. Germline CDR1 reads SQVTM; CDR2 reads ANQGSEA. V lost 3 bases, J lost 0 bases, and 8 bases stayed unmatched.

V gene TRBV28 combines with J gene TRBJ2-7; 9 positions match TRBD2. With V trimmed by 3 bases and J by 0 bases, 18 bases remained unmatched. The CDR3 length is 20 residues. Per germline, CDR1 MDHEN and CDR2 SYDVKM. CDR3 nucleotide sequence: TGTGCCAGCAGTTTTGGAAGTGGCGGGAGGGTGGGGAGGTACTCCTACGAGCAGTACTTC. It yields the protein CASSFGSGGRVGRYSYEQYF.

The chain couples TRBV18 to TRBJ2-1; TRBD1 agrees at 10 bases. J was trimmed by 5 bases and V by 8 bases; bases with no gene match: 9. Looked up from germline, CDR1 is KGHSH and CDR2 is LQKENI. This CDR3 has 15 amino acids. The CDR3 DNA reads as TGTGCCAGCCACCAAGACAGGGGGCTCAACAATGAGCAGTTCTTC. This codes for CASHQDRGLNNEQFF.

To note about this clone: At the DNA level, this CDR3 is encoded by other sequences in the same sample as well. The rearrangement joins TRBV28 to TRBJ1-5, with 7 positions matching TRBD1. This CDR3 spans 14 amino acids. The germline CDR1 and CDR2 sequences are MDHEN and SYDVKM. Losses at the gene ends were 5 bases for V and 6 bases for J; bases not matched to a gene: 7. CDR3 amino acids: CASSGNRGSQPQHF. As DNA, the CDR3 is TGTGCCAGCAGTGGGAACAGGGGTAGTCAGCCCCAGCATTTT.

The rearrangement uses TRBV9 and TRBJ1-3; D call uncertain. Germline V lookup: CDR1 SGDLS, CDR2 YYNGEE. The CDR3 has 16 residues. Trimming took off 0 bases at V and 0 bases at J, with 10 bases between the two ends. The CDR3 loop is CASSVGNSFSGNTIYF. The CDR3 region has the DNA TGTGCCAGCAGCGTAGGTAACAGCTTCTCTGGAAACACCATATATTTT. Using reference TRBV9 and TRBJ1-3 for the parts outside the CDR3, the full variable domain is DSGVTQTPKHLITATGQRVTLRCSPRSGDLSVYWYQQSLDQGLQFLIQYYNGEERAKGNILERFSAQQFPDLHSELNLSSLELGDSALYFCASSVGNSFSGNTIYFGEGSWLTVV.

This clone has just one count. The chain has TRBV2 and TRBJ2-7, with a weak D call TRBD2 (6 bases). The CDR3 totals 15 residues. Trimming left V 3 bases short and J 2 bases short, with 14 bases between. Germline values: CDR1 SNHLY, CDR2 FYNNEI. In nucleotides, the CDR3 is TGTGCCAGCAGTGAGCGGAGGGCGAAAACCTACGAGCAGTACTTC. Translation gives CASSERRAKTYEQYF.

The gene calls are TRBV15 and TRBJ1-4, with a possible D match to TRBD1 (5 bases). Germline V CDR1 and CDR2: LNHNV, YYDKDF (reference sequence). This CDR3 has 15 residues. Trimming cost V 4 bases and J 3 bases, with 12 bases left between them. As DNA, the CDR3 is TGTGCCACCAGCAAGATGACAGCCCCTAATGAAAAACTGTTTTTT. This codes for CATSKMTAPNEKLFF.

The chain joins TRBV13 to TRBJ1-2; no reliable D call. Deletions cut 6 bases from V and 8 bases from J, with 7 bases between. CDR3 size: 10 residues. Per germline, CDR1 PRHDT and CDR2 FYEKMQ (reference sequence). The CDR3 protein is CASSRAGYTF. The CDR3 region has the DNA TGTGCCAGCAGTCGCGCGGGCTACACCTTC.

This clone appeared a few times. The V call is TRBV27, the J call TRBJ2-2, with D possibly matching TRBD2 (5 bases). The CDR3 has 16 amino acids. Germline V gene data show CDR1 as MNHEY and CDR2 as SMNVEV (reference sequence). V was trimmed by 5 bases and J by 3 bases, leaving 16 bases between them. The CDR3 loop is CASSPRWPRDTGELFF. For the CDR3, the DNA is TGTGCCAGCAGTCCCCGTTGGCCGAGGGACACCGGGGAGCTGTTTTTT.

This chain joins TRBV10-1 and TRBJ1-1; 7 nucleotides align to TRBD1. The CDR3 is made up of 13 amino acids. In germline, CDR1 is WNHNN, CDR2 SYGVQD (reference sequence). V was clipped by 3 bases and J by 3 bases; unmatched bases: 1. The CDR3 DNA sequence: TGCGCCAGCAGTGACAGGGGGTACACTGAAGCTTTCTTT. Translating it yields CASSDRGYTEAFF.

The chain uses TRBV27 and TRBJ1-5; 8 bases fit TRBD1. V was clipped by 6 bases and J by 2 bases; unmatched bases: 6. Germline CDR1 MNHEY, CDR2 SMNVEV (reference sequence). CDR3 size: 15 residues. CDR3 sequence reads: CASSGGTGGNQPQHF. The DNA of the CDR3 is TGTGCCAGCAGCGGAGGGACAGGAGGCAATCAGCCCCAGCATTTT.

The rearrangement uses TRBV30 and TRBJ2-1; 8 nucleotides align to TRBD2. The CDR3 extends over 13 amino acids. The germline V gene has CDR1 GTSNPN and CDR2 SVGIG (reference sequence). V lost 8 bases, J lost 12 bases, and 15 bases stayed unmatched. In DNA, the CDR3 is TGTGCCGGGGATATCCTTAGCGGGGAACCGCAGTTCTTC. This sequence encodes CAGDILSGEPQFF. Full variable domain (rest looked up from reference TRBV30 and TRBJ2-1): SQTIHQWPATLVQPVGSPLSLECTVEGTSNPNLYWYRQAAGRGLQLLFYSVGIGQISSEVPQNLSASRPQDRQFILSSKKLLLSDSGFYLCAGDILSGEPQFFGPGTRLTVL.

The V call is TRBV6-5, the J call TRBJ2-3; 12 bases map to TRBD2. The germline V gene has CDR1 MNHEY and CDR2 SVGAGI. CDR3 size: 16 residues. The junction had 2 bases not matched to a gene; V was cut back by 0 bases and J by 4 bases. The CDR3 is CASSYSGLAGPDTQYF. Here the CDR3 DNA reads TGTGCCAGCAGTTACTCAGGACTAGCGGGACCAGATACGCAGTATTTT.

The rearrangement uses TRBV7-9 and TRBJ2-1; 12 bases align to TRBD2. This CDR3 has 17 amino acids. With V trimmed by 0 bases and J by 9 bases, 9 bases remained unmatched. Germline CDR1 is SEHNR and CDR2 is FQNEAQ (reference sequence). The CDR3 region is CASSLAGLAGGLSEQFF. In DNA form, the CDR3 reads TGTGCCAGCAGCTTAGCGGGACTAGCGGGTGGTTTGTCTGAGCAGTTCTTC.

This chain joins TRBV5-5 and TRBJ2-5, with D possibly matching TRBD2 (5 bases). CDR3 length: 15 residues. Germline V lookup: CDR1 SGHKS, CDR2 YYEKEE (reference sequence). The ends were cut back, 1 base at V and 6 bases at J, with 16 bases in the middle. CDR3 DNA sequence: TGTGCCAGCAGCTTGTACCATTCCGGGGATAAGACCCAGTACTTC. It is translated as CASSLYHSGDKTQYF.

This sequence joins TRBV27 and TRBJ2-7; D is possibly TRBD1 (5 bases). CDR1 and CDR2 (germline): MNHEY, SMNVEV (reference sequence). The CDR3 spans 14 residues. Trimming pared 6 bases from V and 1 base from J, leaving 13 bases between. The CDR3 bases are TGTGCCAGCAGAGGCCCAGGGCCTTCCTACGAGCAGTACTTC. This sequence encodes CASRGPGPSYEQYF.